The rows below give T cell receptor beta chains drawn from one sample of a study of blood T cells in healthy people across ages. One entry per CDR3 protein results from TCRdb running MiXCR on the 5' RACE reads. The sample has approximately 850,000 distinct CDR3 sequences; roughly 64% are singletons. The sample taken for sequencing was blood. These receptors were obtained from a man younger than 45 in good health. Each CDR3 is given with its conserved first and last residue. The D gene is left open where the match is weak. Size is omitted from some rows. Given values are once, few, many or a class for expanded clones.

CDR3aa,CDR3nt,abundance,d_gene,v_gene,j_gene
CASVETGTTEAFF,TGTGCCAGCGTAGAAACAGGGACCACTGAAGCTTTCTTT,few,-,TRBV28,TRBJ1-1
CSVGSWRQGADEQYF,TGCAGCGTCGGGTCCTGGAGACAGGGGGCCGACGAGCAGTACTTC,-,TRBD1,TRBV29-1,TRBJ2-7
CAISEINRNTGELFF,TGTGCCATCAGTGAAATAAACAGAAACACCGGGGAGCTGTTTTTT,-,-,TRBV10-3,TRBJ2-2
CAGGLAGITDTQYF,TGTGCCGGGGGACTAGCGGGGATCACAGATACGCAGTATTTT,-,TRBD2,TRBV6-1,TRBJ2-3
CASSPPTGDMVNYGYTF,TGTGCCAGCAGTCCTCCTACAGGGGATATGGTAAACTATGGCTACACCTTC,-,TRBD1,TRBV7-9,TRBJ1-2
CASSPDFTEAFF,TGTGCCAGCAGCCCAGACTTTACTGAAGCTTTCTTT,once,-,TRBV7-9,TRBJ1-1
CASMSGQRNIQYF,TGTGCCAGCATGTCGGGACAGAGAAACATTCAGTACTTC,few,TRBD1,TRBV6-5,TRBJ2-4
CASSLSGERADEQFF,TGTGCCAGCAGCTTAAGTGGCGAGAGGGCGGATGAGCAGTTCTTC,few,-,TRBV7-2,TRBJ2-1
CASSLGGRGVREKLFF,TGTGCCAGCAGCTTAGGGGGCAGGGGTGTTCGGGAAAAACTGTTTTTT,-,-,TRBV7-8,TRBJ1-4
CASSLEGGWNQPQHF,TGCGCCAGCAGCTTGGAAGGGGGGTGGAATCAGCCCCAGCATTTT,-,-,TRBV5-1,TRBJ1-5
CASSLGTGGTAGYEQYF,TGCGCCAGCAGCTTGGGTACCGGAGGGACAGCCGGATACGAGCAGTACTTC,-,-,TRBV5-1,TRBJ2-7
CASSFGGRSKNIQYF,TGCGCCAGCTCCTTCGGCGGGAGGTCAAAAAACATTCAGTACTTC,few,TRBD2,TRBV5-1,TRBJ2-4
CASTEQDRGYGYTF,TGTGCCAGCACCGAACAAGACAGAGGCTATGGCTACACCTTC,-,-,TRBV6-1,TRBJ1-2
CASSIGETRGYTF,TGTGCCAGTAGTATTGGCGAAACAAGGGGCTACACCTTC,-,-,TRBV19,TRBJ1-2
CASIVASGKGSYEQYF,TGTGCCAGCATAGTAGCTAGCGGGAAGGGATCCTACGAGCAGTACTTC,-,TRBD2,TRBV28,TRBJ2-7
CSAQDSGRSYEQYF,TGCAGTGCCCAAGACTCAGGGCGGTCCTACGAGCAGTACTTC,-,-,TRBV20-1,TRBJ2-7
CATKPGPFSEQYF,TGTGCCACTAAACCGGGGCCGTTCAGCGAGCAGTACTTC,-,-,TRBV6-5,TRBJ2-7
CASSLAPDTTYEQYF,TGCGCCAGCAGCTTGGCTCCCGACACAACCTACGAGCAGTACTTC,-,-,TRBV5-1,TRBJ2-7
CSAQETGAGRFGQPQHF,TGCAGTGCTCAGGAGACGGGAGCGGGGCGGTTTGGTCAGCCCCAGCATTTT,-,-,TRBV20-1,TRBJ1-5
CSVKTSGRRETQYF,TGCAGCGTGAAAACTAGCGGGAGACGGGAGACCCAGTACTTC,-,TRBD2,TRBV29-1,TRBJ2-5
CAWSTGMVYNEQFF,TGTGCCTGGTCCACAGGGATGGTCTACAATGAGCAGTTCTTC,-,-,TRBV30,TRBJ2-1
CASRDRGTYEQYF,TGTGCCAGCCGGGACAGGGGCACCTACGAGCAGTACTTC,few,TRBD1,TRBV25-1,TRBJ2-7
CSARAGSGTEAFF,TGCAGTGCGAGGGCGGGCTCCGGCACTGAAGCTTTCTTT,-,-,TRBV20-1,TRBJ1-1
CASSLAGVGSPLHF,TGTGCCAGCAGCTTAGCGGGGGTGGGCTCACCCCTCCACTTT,few,-,TRBV7-2,TRBJ1-6
CASRDRTSLNEQFF,TGTGCCAGCAGAGACCGGACTAGCCTAAACGAGCAGTTCTTC,-,TRBD2,TRBV6-1,TRBJ2-1
CSVRSGTAVYEQYF,TGCAGCGTAAGATCCGGGACAGCAGTCTACGAGCAGTACTTC,few,TRBD1,TRBV29-1,TRBJ2-7
CASSVDAGVDTQYF,TGTGCCAGCAGCGTAGATGCGGGAGTAGATACGCAGTATTTT,-,TRBD2,TRBV9,TRBJ2-3
CASSQDLGLEREQFF,TGCGCCAGCAGCCAAGATCTGGGACTGGAGCGGGAGCAGTTCTTC,few,-,TRBV4-3,TRBJ2-1
CATSDSANYGYTF,TGTGCCACCAGTGATTCCGCTAACTATGGCTACACCTTC,-,-,TRBV24-1,TRBJ1-2
CASSGLGGPSNQPQHF,TGTGCCAGCAGTGGGTTGGGGGGCCCTAGCAATCAGCCCCAGCATTTT,few,-,TRBV25-1,TRBJ1-5
CSVRPGHYPGGGYTF,TGCAGTGTCCGCCCGGGACACTATCCTGGGGGAGGCTACACCTTC,-,-,TRBV20-1,TRBJ1-2
CASSPRQNPYEQYF,TGTGCCAGCAGCCCTCGACAAAATCCCTACGAGCAGTACTTC,few,-,TRBV12-3/TRBV12-4,TRBJ2-7
CASSQPGGSSYNEQFF,TGTGCCAGCAGCCAACCCGGGGGGAGCTCCTACAATGAGCAGTTCTTC,-,TRBD2,TRBV7-9,TRBJ2-1
CSAPTSGSADTQYF,TGCAGTGCCCCAACTAGCGGGAGCGCAGATACGCAGTATTTT,many,TRBD2,TRBV20-1,TRBJ2-3
CASSQDFFSGRPRETQYF,TGCGCCAGCAGCCAAGATTTTTTTTCGGGCCGACCGCGAGAGACCCAGTACTTC,once,-,TRBV4-3,TRBJ2-5
CASGRGRTDTQYF,TGTGCCAGCGGTCGGGGACGGACAGATACGCAGTATTTT,many,-,TRBV11-2,TRBJ2-3
CASSRDPGVQPQHF,TGTGCCAGCAGTCGAGACCCAGGGGTCCAGCCCCAGCATTTT,-,-,TRBV12-3/TRBV12-4,TRBJ1-5
CASITGRATDTQYF,TGTGCCAGCATAACGGGACGGGCGACAGATACGCAGTATTTT,-,-,TRBV2,TRBJ2-3
CASSLRVFGGYGYTF,TGCGCCAGCAGCCTCCGGGTTTTCGGGGGCTATGGCTACACCTTC,-,-,TRBV4-3,TRBJ1-2
CASSLLAGEGYNEQFF,TGTGCCAGCAGTCTACTAGCGGGAGAAGGGTACAATGAGCAGTTCTTC,-,TRBD2,TRBV12-3/TRBV12-4,TRBJ2-1
CSAQETGEYEQYF,TGCAGTGCTCAAGAGACAGGGGAATACGAGCAGTACTTC,-,TRBD1,TRBV20-1,TRBJ2-7
CASTPAEGIYGYTF,TGTGCCAGCACTCCTGCCGAAGGGATCTATGGCTACACCTTC,-,-,TRBV28,TRBJ1-2
CATSRARQNNEQFF,TGTGCCACCAGCAGAGCCCGACAGAACAATGAGCAGTTCTTC,-,-,TRBV15,TRBJ2-1
CASSLGGTGAYEQYF,TGTGCCAGCAGCTTGGGAGGGACAGGGGCCTACGAGCAGTACTTC,few,TRBD1,TRBV7-2,TRBJ2-7
CASEHRQGPNYGYTF,TGTGCCAGCGAACACCGACAGGGCCCTAACTATGGCTACACCTTC,-,TRBD1,TRBV7-9,TRBJ1-2
CASSLGTSRGANVLTF,TGTGCCAGCAGCTTAGGGACTAGCAGAGGGGCCAACGTCCTGACTTTC,few,TRBD2,TRBV9,TRBJ2-6
CASSQESSRSKNIQYF,TGCGCCAGCAGCCAAGAATCTTCCCGGAGCAAAAACATTCAGTACTTC,few,-,TRBV4-3,TRBJ2-4
CSTGQGGQQFF,TGCAGCACCGGACAGGGAGGTCAGCAGTTCTTC,-,TRBD1,TRBV29-1,TRBJ2-1
CASSLGQGGGEQYF,TGTGCCAGCAGCTTAGGGCAGGGAGGGGGCGAGCAGTACTTC,-,-,TRBV7-9,TRBJ2-7
CSARSFGEYSPLHF,TGCAGTGCTAGAAGTTTTGGGGAGTATTCACCCCTCCACTTT,-,-,TRBV20-1,TRBJ1-6
CASSLWLRGEETQYF,TGTGCCAGCAGTTTATGGCTCCGCGGGGAAGAGACCCAGTACTTC,-,-,TRBV28,TRBJ2-5
CSAETVGSYEQYF,TGCAGCGCCGAGACAGTGGGCTCCTACGAGCAGTACTTC,-,-,TRBV29-1,TRBJ2-7
CASSYSARSVGGANVLTF,TGTGCCAGCAGTTACTCCGCACGGTCGGTTGGAGGGGCCAACGTCCTGACTTTC,-,-,TRBV6-5,TRBJ2-6
CASGLAGPNNEQFF,TGCGCCAGCGGACTGGCAGGCCCTAACAATGAGCAGTTCTTC,once,-,TRBV5-1,TRBJ2-1
CASSLAHGEQGDTEAFF,TGTGCCAGCAGTTTAGCGCACGGGGAGCAGGGGGACACTGAAGCTTTCTTT,-,TRBD1,TRBV12-3/TRBV12-4,TRBJ1-1